These 6 T cell receptor beta chains share one sample of origin, sequenced in a study of T cell clones after liver transplantation. This table comes from immunoSEQ multiplex PCR, and its TCRdb copy is limited to in-frame clones, with some not included. The sample lists nearly 55,000 clones; around 84% were seen once. Sequenced here: CD4+ T cells from blood, sampled before liver transplant. The receptors stem from a human donor who received a liver transplant.

The rearrangement links TRBV12-5 to TRBJ1-1; D is undetermined. Germline CDR1 reads LGHNT; CDR2 reads FRNRAP. V was clipped by 6 bases and J by 1 base, with 9 bases between them. The CDR3 sequence is 13 residues long. The CDR3 sequence: CASGLRENTEAFF. In DNA, the CDR3 is TGTGCTAGTGGATTGAGGGAGAACACTGAAGCTTTCTTT.

The V and J genes are TRBV2 and TRBJ1-2; D remains unclear. Trimming removed 4 bases at V and 0 bases at J, with 9 bases between. The CDR3 loop spans 14 amino acids. From germline, CDR1 is SNHLY and CDR2 FYNNEI. CDR3: CASSAGIANYGYTF. In nucleotides, the CDR3 is TGTGCCAGCAGTGCTGGCATAGCTAACTATGGCTACACCTTC.

The V and J genes are TRBV6-1 and TRBJ2-5; D call uncertain. Germline V gene lookup returns CDR1 MNHNS and CDR2 SASEGT. V was pared by 6 bases and J by 5 bases, with 16 bases between. CDR3 length: 14 residues. CDR3 loop: CASSPTVLGETQYF. CDR3 nucleotide sequence: TGTGCCAGCAGCCCAACGGTTCTCGGGGAGACCCAGTACTTC.

CDR3 nucleotides: TGTGCCAGCAGCTATGGACAGTACTACGAGCAGTACTTC. This codes for CASSYGQYYEQYF. The chain links TRBV5-6 to TRBJ2-7; a weak D match, TRBD1 (6 bases). The CDR3 runs 13 residues. Trimming took off 3 bases at V and 3 bases at J, with 10 bases between the two ends. The germline CDR1 and CDR2 sequences are SGHDT and YYEEEE.

CDR3 coding DNA: TGTGCCAGCAGCAACCGGGGCACCTTAGCCCTAAACTACGAGCAGTACTTC. Amino acids: CASSNRGTLALNYEQYF. This rearrangement joins TRBV11-2 to TRBJ2-7, with D perhaps given as TRBD1 or TRBD2 (5 bases each). CDR1 is SGHAT, CDR2 FQNNGV, per germline. CDR3 length equals 17 residues. Trimming shortened V by 5 bases and J by 3 bases, and 23 bases separated the two germline ends. Full variable domain (missing parts from reference TRBV11-2 and TRBJ2-7): EAGVAQSPRYKIIEKRQSVAFWCNPISGHATLYWYQQILGQGPKLLIQFQNNGVVDDSQLPKDRFSAERLKGVDSTLKIQPAKLEDSAVYLCASSNRGTLALNYEQYFGPGTRLTVT.

The chain carries TRBV7-3 and TRBJ1-1; D gene unclear. From germline, CDR1 is SGHTA and CDR2 FQGTGA. The CDR3 is made up of 14 amino acids. The V end was cut by 4 bases, the J end by 4 bases, with 13 bases between. The CDR3 DNA is TGTGCCAGCAGCTCGGCTTACAGTTTCACTGAAGCTTTCTTT. Amino acids: CASSSAYSFTEAFF.